This TCR beta chain was documented in a study of T cells after yellow fever vaccination. Background on the study: Fractions of limited cellularity were prepared by means of SMART-Seq v4 Ultra Low Input.

It was through 5'RACE template switching that TCR cDNA was made, with a universal primer site and UMIs added. Each CDR3 protein gets one entry after TCRdb re-called the 5' RACE reads with MiXCR. The sample lists just under 600,000 distinct CDR3 sequences; roughly 13% were seen once. After removal of 6 bases from V and 3 bases from J, the junction contained 1 base not matched to a gene. Looked up from germline, CDR1 is MNHNS and CDR2 is SASEGT. CDR3 length: 15 amino acids. This clonotype has ten or more counts. Sequences were derived from PBMCs, sampled on the day of the yellow fever booster vaccination. The receptor comes from a man younger than 45 who received the YFV17D yellow fever vaccine. The chain couples TRBV6-1 to TRBJ2-2; TRBD2 aligns across 13 bases. CDR3 sequence: CASSGLAGDTGELFF. The CDR3 coding sequence is TGTGCCAGCAGCGGACTAGCGGGAGACACCGGGGAGCTGTTTTTT.